At least ten counts were recorded for the clone carrying this T cell receptor beta chain. This sample was taken from a study of T-cell reconstitution after alpha-beta-depleted transplantation in children. Germline-derived CDR1 and CDR2 are SEHNR and FQNEAQ (reference sequence). V dropped 7 bases and J dropped 10; count of bases not matched to a gene: 13. This CDR3 contains 16 residues. A library of TCRbeta sequences, prepared with unique molecular identifiers, was generated. Each CDR3 protein gets one entry after TCRdb re-called the PCR reads with MiXCR. The table shows a few hundred thousand distinct CDR3 sequences, with around 9.7% occurring only once.

The chain joins TRBV7-9 to TRBJ1-6, with 10 bases identical to TRBD1. The source of this sequence is a human donor who donated a stem cell graft to a child with SCID. Source: PBMCs from the stem cell graft donor, taken from the stem cell graft. For the CDR3, the DNA is TGTGCCAGCACCAGTCGACAGGGGGCCGCTATCTCACCCCTCCACTTT. This gives the protein CASTSRQGAAISPLHF.